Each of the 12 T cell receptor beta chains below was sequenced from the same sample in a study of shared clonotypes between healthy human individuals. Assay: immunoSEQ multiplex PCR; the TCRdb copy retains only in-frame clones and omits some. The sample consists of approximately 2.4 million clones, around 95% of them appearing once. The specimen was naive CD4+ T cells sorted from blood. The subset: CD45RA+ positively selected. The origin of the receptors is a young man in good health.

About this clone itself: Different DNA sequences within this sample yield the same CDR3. The CDR3 DNA sequence: TGCGCCAGCAGCCTAGGACAGGGCACCGGGGAGCTGTTTTTT. It encodes CASSLGQGTGELFF. The V gene is TRBV4-1, the J gene TRBJ2-2; 8 nucleotides agree with TRBD1. J lost 4 bases, V lost 4 bases, and 2 bases had no gene match. There are 14 residues in the CDR3. Per germline, CDR1 MGHRA and CDR2 YSYEKL.

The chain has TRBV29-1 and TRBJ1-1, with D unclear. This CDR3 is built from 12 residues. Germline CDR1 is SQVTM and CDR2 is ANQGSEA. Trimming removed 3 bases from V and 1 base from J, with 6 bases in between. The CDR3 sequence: CSVDAQNTEAFF. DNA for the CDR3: TGCAGCGTTGATGCCCAGAACACTGAAGCTTTCTTT.

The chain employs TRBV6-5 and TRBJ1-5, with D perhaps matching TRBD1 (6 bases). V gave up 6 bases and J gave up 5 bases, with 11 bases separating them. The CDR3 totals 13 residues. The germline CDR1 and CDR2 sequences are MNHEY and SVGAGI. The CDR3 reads CASSTHRDQPQHF. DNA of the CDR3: TGTGCCAGCAGCACACACAGGGATCAGCCCCAGCATTTT.

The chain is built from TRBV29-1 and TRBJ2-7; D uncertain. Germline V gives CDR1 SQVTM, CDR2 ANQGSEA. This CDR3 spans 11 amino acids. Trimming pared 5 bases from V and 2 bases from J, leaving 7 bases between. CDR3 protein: CSVLGPYEQYF. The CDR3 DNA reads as TGCAGCGTTCTCGGTCCCTACGAGCAGTACTTC.

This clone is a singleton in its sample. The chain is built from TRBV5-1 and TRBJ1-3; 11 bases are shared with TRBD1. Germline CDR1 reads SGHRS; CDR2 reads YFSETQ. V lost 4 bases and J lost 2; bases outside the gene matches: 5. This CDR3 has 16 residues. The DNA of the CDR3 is TGCGCCAGCAGCCCGACGGACAGGGGGCCTGGAAACACCATATATTTT. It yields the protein CASSPTDRGPGNTIYF.

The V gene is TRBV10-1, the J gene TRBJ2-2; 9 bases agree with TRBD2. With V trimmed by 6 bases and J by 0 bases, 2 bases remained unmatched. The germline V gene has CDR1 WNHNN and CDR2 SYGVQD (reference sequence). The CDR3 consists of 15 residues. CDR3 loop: CASSQREANTGELFF. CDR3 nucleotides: TGCGCCAGCAGCCAGCGGGAGGCGAACACCGGGGAGCTGTTTTTT.

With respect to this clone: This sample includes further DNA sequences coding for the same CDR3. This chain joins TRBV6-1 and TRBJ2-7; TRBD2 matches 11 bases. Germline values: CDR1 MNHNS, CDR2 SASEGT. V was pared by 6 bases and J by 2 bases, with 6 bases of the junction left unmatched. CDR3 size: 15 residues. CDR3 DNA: TGTGCCAGCAGCTTTACTAGCGGGGGAACCTACGAGCAGTACTTC. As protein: CASSFTSGGTYEQYF.

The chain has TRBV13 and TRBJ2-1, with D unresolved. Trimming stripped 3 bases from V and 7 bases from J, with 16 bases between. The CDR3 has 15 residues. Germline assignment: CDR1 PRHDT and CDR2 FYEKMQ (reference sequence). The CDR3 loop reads CASSFSTRWGNEQFF. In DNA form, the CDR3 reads TGTGCCAGCAGCTTCTCGACCCGCTGGGGAAATGAGCAGTTCTTC.

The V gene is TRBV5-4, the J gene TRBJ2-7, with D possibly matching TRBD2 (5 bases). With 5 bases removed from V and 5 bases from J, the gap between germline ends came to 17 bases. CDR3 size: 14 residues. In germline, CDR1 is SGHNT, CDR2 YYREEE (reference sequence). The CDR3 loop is CASSHGGETHEQYF. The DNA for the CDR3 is TGTGCCAGCAGTCATGGAGGAGAAACACACGAGCAGTACTTC.

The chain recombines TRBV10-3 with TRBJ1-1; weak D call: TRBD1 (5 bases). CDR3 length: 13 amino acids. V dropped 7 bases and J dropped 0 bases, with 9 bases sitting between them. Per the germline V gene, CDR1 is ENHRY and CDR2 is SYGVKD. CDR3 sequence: CAITGDLNTEAFF. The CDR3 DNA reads TGTGCCATCACGGGGGACTTGAACACTGAAGCTTTCTTT.

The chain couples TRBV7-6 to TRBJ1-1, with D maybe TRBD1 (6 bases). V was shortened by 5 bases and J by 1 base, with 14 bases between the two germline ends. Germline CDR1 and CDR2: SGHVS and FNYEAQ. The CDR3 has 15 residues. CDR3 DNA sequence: TGTGCCAGCAGCCCAGGCGGGGGCCCGAACACTGAAGCTTTCTTT. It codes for CASSPGGGPNTEAFF. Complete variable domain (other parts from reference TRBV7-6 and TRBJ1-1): GAGVSQSPRYKVTKRGQDVALRCDPISGHVSLYWYRQALGQGPEFLTYFNYEAQQDKSGLPNDRFSAERPEGSISTLTIQRTEQRDSAMYRCASSPGGGPNTEAFFGQGTRLTVV.

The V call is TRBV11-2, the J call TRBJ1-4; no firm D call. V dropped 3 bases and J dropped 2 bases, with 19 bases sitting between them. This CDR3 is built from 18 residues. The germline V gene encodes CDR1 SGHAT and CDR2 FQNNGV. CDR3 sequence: CASSLSTSTFSTNEKLFF. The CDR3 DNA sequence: TGTGCCAGCAGCTTGTCCACTTCAACTTTTTCGACTAATGAAAAACTGTTTTTT.